This T cell receptor (beta chain) is from a study of regulatory T cells in long-lasting Graves disease. Time point in this sample: persistent/refractory GD, antithyroid drugs over 5 years with positive TRAb. The authors made the TCR library using RNA they extracted from PBMCs. This clonotype was detected many times. Trimming pared 3 bases from V and 2 bases from J, leaving 10 bases between. This CDR3 spans 14 amino acids. Germline loops: CDR1 MDHEN, CDR2 SYDVKM. Arm-PCR of CDR3 regions with iRepertoire HTBI primers generated TCR beta libraries. Each CDR3 protein is one row after TCRdb ran MiXCR on the multiplex PCR reads. The sample yields approximately 690,000 distinct CDR3 sequences, 30% seen once.

Sequences were derived from peripheral blood mononuclear cells (PBMCs), sampled when the disease was refractory, from a patient treated with antithyroid drugs. The chain joins TRBV28 to TRBJ1-1; D is unresolved. This sequence was found in a female donor with Graves disease. This CDR3 reads CASSFHSTNTEAFF. The CDR3, as DNA: TGTGCCAGCAGTTTCCACAGCACCAACACTGAAGCTTTCTTT.